The 18 T cell receptor beta chains below all came from one sample that was sequenced in a study of siplizumab effects on memory and regulatory T cells. Data came from immunoSEQ multiplex PCR; TCRdb stores just in-frame clones and leaves some out. The repertoire includes some 100,000 clones, 80% to 95% of them detected once, and 12% sits in the top ten. Sequences were obtained from non-Treg CD4+ T cells sorted from blood. The receptors here all came from a human donor in good health.

Regarding this clone: This clone may be a read error of a much larger clone one base away. The rearrangement uses TRBV7-2 and TRBJ2-5, with 7 bases that match TRBD2. This CDR3 has 17 residues. Germline CDR1 SGHTA, CDR2 FQGNSA. CDR3 amino acids: CASSLAGGEFPQETRYF. The CDR3 DNA is TGTGCCAGCAGCTTAGCGGGGGGGGAATTCCCCCAAGAGACCCGGTACTTC.

V gene TRBV5-8 combines with J gene TRBJ1-2, with D perhaps matching TRBD1 (5 bases). This CDR3 spans 14 amino acids. CDR1 is SGHTS, CDR2 YDEGEE, per germline. The V end was cut by 4 bases, the J end by 2 bases, with 12 bases between. The CDR3 DNA reads as TGTGCCAGCAGCGGGGGGACCGTGAACTATGGCTACACCTTC. This gives the protein CASSGGTVNYGYTF.

The chain couples TRBV5-1 to TRBJ2-5, with 7 nucleotides matching TRBD1. V trimming: 4 bases; J trimming: 1 base; junction bases outside the gene matches: 4. The CDR3 covers 14 residues. Per germline, CDR1 SGHRS and CDR2 YFSETQ. The CDR3 loop is CASSPGTVQETQYF. CDR3 DNA: TGCGCCAGCAGCCCTGGGACAGTCCAAGAGACCCAGTACTTC.

This clone has just a few counts. The rearrangement joins TRBV18 to TRBJ2-5, with D perhaps matching TRBD1 (7 bases). The CDR3 extends over 13 amino acids. CDR1 is KGHSH and CDR2 is LQKENI in the germline V gene. V shed 4 bases and J shed 5 bases, with 11 bases lying between them. The DNA of the CDR3 is TGTGCCAGCTCACGTGCAGGGGGGGAGACCCAGTACTTC. Translated, it gives CASSRAGGETQYF. The complete variable domain, with remaining parts taken from reference TRBV18 and TRBJ2-5, reads NAGVMQNPRHLVRRRGQEARLRCSPMKGHSHVYWYRQLPEEGLKFMVYLQKENIIDESGMPKERFSAEFPKEGPSILRIQQVVRGDSAAYFCASSRAGGETQYFGPGTRLLVL.

The rearrangement links TRBV2 to TRBJ2-1; 8 bases agree with TRBD2. Germline V lookup: CDR1 SNHLY, CDR2 FYNNEI. The V gene end was trimmed by 4 bases and the J gene end by 4 bases; junction bases not matched to a gene: 3. This CDR3 has 14 amino acids. CDR3 sequence: CASSGSSGYNEQFF. The CDR3 DNA sequence: TGTGCCAGCAGTGGGTCTAGCGGGTACAATGAGCAGTTCTTC.

The chain uses TRBV28 and TRBJ2-1; 7 bases agree with TRBD2. From germline, CDR1 is MDHEN and CDR2 SYDVKM. Trimming removed 3 bases from V and 8 bases from J; junction bases left unmatched: 13. This CDR3 has 16 residues. CDR3 sequence reads: CASSLGGVAGVYEQFF. The CDR3 nucleotides read TGTGCCAGCAGTTTGGGAGGTGTGGCGGGAGTTTATGAGCAGTTCTTC.

The chain joins TRBV6-5 to TRBJ1-1; 7 nucleotides match TRBD1. This CDR3 has 13 residues. CDR1 and CDR2 from the germline V gene are MNHEY and SVGAGI. With 6 bases clipped from V and 6 bases from J, the junction kept 7 bases outside the gene matches. CDR3 bases: TGTGCCAGCAGCCGGACAGGCCGGGCTGAAGCTTTCTTT. Translating it yields CASSRTGRAEAFF.

In DNA, the CDR3 is TGCGCCAGCAGCCAAGATCGGGGTGGGGCTACCATTTACAATGAGCAGTTCTTC. This sequence encodes CASSQDRGGATIYNEQFF. The chain recombines TRBV4-3 with TRBJ2-1; the D gene could be TRBD1 or TRBD2 (5 bases each). Germline loops: CDR1 LGHNA, CDR2 YSLEER. This CDR3 contains 18 residues. Trimming stripped 0 bases from V and 4 bases from J, with 19 bases between.

The rearrangement uses TRBV29-1 and TRBJ2-1; D could derive from TRBD1 or TRBD2 (5 bases each). The CDR3 is 11 residues long. In germline, CDR1 is SQVTM, CDR2 ANQGSEA. The ends were cut back, 4 bases at V and 8 bases at J, with 9 bases in the middle. The CDR3 is CSVGGVYEQFF. The DNA of the CDR3 is TGCAGCGTTGGAGGGGTCTATGAGCAGTTCTTC.

This chain joins TRBV6-1 and TRBJ1-4; D might be TRBD1 (5 bases). The CDR3 length is 13 residues. The V end lost 6 bases, the J end lost 7 bases, and 12 bases lay between the germline ends. Germline CDR1 is MNHNS and CDR2 is SASEGT. CDR3: CASRKQRGEKLFF. The CDR3 nucleotides are TGTGCCAGCAGAAAACAGAGGGGTGAAAAACTGTTTTTT.

This chain joins TRBV5-1 and TRBJ2-1; 13 bases align to TRBD2. The CDR3 spans 16 residues. V dropped 5 bases and J dropped 8; count of bases not matched to a gene: 10. Germline CDR1 and CDR2: SGHRS and YFSETQ. CDR3 DNA: TGCGCCAGCAGTCGGACTAGCGGGAGTGATCAAGATGAGCAGTTCTTC. This codes for CASSRTSGSDQDEQFF.

The rearrangement joins TRBV5-4 to TRBJ2-2; 15 bases map to TRBD2. Unmatched junction bases numbered 1, after V lost 0 bases and J lost 4 bases. The CDR3 contains 17 residues. From germline, CDR1 is SGHNT and CDR2 YYREEE (reference sequence). CDR3 DNA sequence: TGTGCCAGCAGCTTGGGGGGACTAGCGGGAGGCACCGGGGAGCTGTTTTTT. Amino acids: CASSLGGLAGGTGELFF.

The chain joins TRBV28 to TRBJ1-1; TRBD1 is a possible D gene (5 bases). Germline V CDR1 and CDR2: MDHEN, SYDVKM. The CDR3 is made up of 14 amino acids. V lost 4 bases, J lost 0 bases, and 9 bases lay in between. CDR3 sequence: CASSSQDLNTEAFF. The CDR3 DNA follows: TGTGCCAGCAGTTCACAGGACCTGAACACTGAAGCTTTCTTT.

This clone appeared a single time. CDR3 in DNA: TGTGCCAGCAGTATACCGGGACAGGGCTATGGCTACACCTTC. This encodes CASSIPGQGYGYTF. The V call is TRBV2, the J call TRBJ1-2; 9 bases are a match to TRBD1. CDR1 and CDR2 (germline): SNHLY, FYNNEI. This CDR3 is 14 amino acids long. With 5 bases clipped from V and 4 bases from J, the junction kept 5 bases outside the gene matches. Complete variable domain (other parts from reference TRBV2 and TRBJ1-2): EPEVTQTPSHQVTQMGQEVILRCVPISNHLYFYWYRQILGQKVEFLVSFYNNEISEKSEIFDDQFSVERPDGSNFTLKIRSTKLEDSAMYFCASSIPGQGYGYTFGSGTRLTVV.

J is TRBJ1-1 and V is TRBV9, with a possible D match to TRBD1 (5 bases). Germline V gives CDR1 SGDLS, CDR2 YYNGEE. The CDR3 consists of 13 residues. Trimming took 1 base from V and 4 from J, leaving 8 bases between them. CDR3 nucleotide sequence: TGTGCCAGCAGCGTACTGGGGCTCACTGAAGCTTTCTTT. This codes for CASSVLGLTEAFF.

This chain uses TRBV19 with TRBJ2-1; the D is unclear. The CDR3 has 13 residues. V was pared by 4 bases and J by 4 bases, with 8 bases between. Germline values: CDR1 LNHDA, CDR2 SQIVND (reference sequence). The CDR3, as DNA: TGTGCCAGTAGTAAGTTAGATTACAATGAGCAGTTCTTC. It translates to CASSKLDYNEQFF. Variable domain in full (rest from reference TRBV19 and TRBJ2-1): DGGITQSPKYLFRKEGQNVTLSCEQNLNHDAMYWYRQDPGQGLRLIYYSQIVNDFQKGDIAEGYSVSREKKESFPLTVTSAQKNPTAFYLCASSKLDYNEQFFGPGTRLTVL.

The chain carries TRBV6-5 and TRBJ2-7, with a weak D call TRBD1 (6 bases). Germline CDR1 and CDR2: MNHEY and SVGAGI. V gave up 5 bases and J gave up 9 bases, with 23 bases separating them. The CDR3 is 15 residues long. CDR3 in amino acids: CASSRGSGYSAGQYF. The CDR3 DNA follows: TGTGCCAGCAGTAGGGGGTCGGGCTACTCAGCAGGGCAGTACTTC.

V gene TRBV18 combines with J gene TRBJ2-6; 7 nucleotides align to TRBD2. The CDR3 extends over 15 amino acids. V lost 3 bases, J lost 2 bases, and 1 base stayed unmatched. Germline V lookup: CDR1 KGHSH, CDR2 LQKENI. The DNA for the CDR3 is TGTGCCAGCTCACCTCGGGGGGCTGGGGCCAACGTCCTGACTTTC. Its protein product is CASSPRGAGANVLTF.